These 30 T cell receptor beta chains originate from one sample sequenced in a study of shared clonotypes between healthy human individuals (TCRdb year 2020). Receptor amplification or capture employed the immunoSEQ multiplex PCR assay. The immuneACCESS repertoire file appears here via TCRdb, limited to in-frame rearrangements. These files lack a portion of the clones; in checked studies, under half of the deficit traces to unresolved V genes, and the cause of the others is not known. The sample records roughly 520,000 clones, more than 95% of which are singletons. The top ten clones comprise 0.05% to 0.07% of the sample. Sequencing was performed on naive CD4+ T cells sorted from blood. The label giving this sample's cell subset or site can be read as: CD45RA+ positively selected. These receptors were collected from a woman in her thirties in good health.

This sequence joins TRBV19 and TRBJ2-7, with a tentative D call TRBD1 (7 bases). Germline CDR1 is LNHDA and CDR2 is SQIVND (reference sequence). CDR3 size: 14 residues. Trimming pared 6 bases from V and 0 bases from J, leaving 12 bases between. This CDR3 is CASSRGVSSYEQYF. The DNA for the CDR3 is TGTGCCAGTAGCAGGGGGGTGAGCTCCTACGAGCAGTACTTC.

About this clone: Other DNA sequences within the sample encode an identical CDR3. The V and J genes are TRBV7-2 and TRBJ2-7; perhaps TRBD1 as D (6 bases). Germline V gene data show CDR1 as SGHTA and CDR2 as FQGNSA. Trimming shortened V by 5 bases and J by 3 bases, and 11 bases separated the two germline ends. There are 13 residues in the CDR3. As DNA, the CDR3 is TGTGCCAGCAGCCTCGGACAGATCTACGAGCAGTACTTC. Amino acid sequence: CASSLGQIYEQYF.

The rearrangement uses TRBV7-8 and TRBJ2-7; D not resolved. V was shortened by 7 bases and J by 2 bases, with 12 bases between the two germline ends. This CDR3 has 13 residues. CDR1 and CDR2 (germline): SGHVS, FQNEAQ. CDR3 protein: CASNKGRPYEQYF. In DNA form, the CDR3 reads TGTGCCAGCAACAAAGGCAGGCCCTACGAGCAGTACTTC.

J is TRBJ2-5 and V is TRBV5-1; 8 bases are shared with TRBD1. V gave up 4 bases and J gave up 5 bases; unmatched junction bases: 7. Germline-derived CDR1 and CDR2 are SGHRS and YFSETQ. The CDR3 extends over 14 amino acids. CDR3 coding DNA: TGCGCCAGCAGCCACGGACAGGGTGGGGAGACCCAGTACTTC. Protein: CASSHGQGGETQYF.

The chain combines TRBV6-1 with TRBJ2-7; possible D gene TRBD1, 5 bases. Germline CDR1 is MNHNS and CDR2 is SASEGT. This CDR3 contains 14 residues. Trimming took off 7 bases at V and 4 bases at J, with 17 bases between the two ends. The CDR3 DNA reads TGTGCCAGCATGGGTTTACAGGCGAGTTACGAGCAGTACTTC. This translates into CASMGLQASYEQYF.

This chain joins TRBV7-9 and TRBJ2-5; maybe TRBD1 (6 bases). Deletions cut 1 base from V and 11 bases from J, with 14 bases between. The CDR3 is 13 residues long. Germline CDR1 SEHNR, CDR2 FQNEAQ (reference sequence). CDR3 loop: CASSLVGPGEQYF. The CDR3 DNA reads TGTGCCAGCAGCTTAGTCGGGCCAGGGGAGCAGTACTTC.

The chain links TRBV5-6 to TRBJ1-1; TRBD1 agrees at 12 bases. The CDR3 has 18 amino acids. Germline CDR1 reads SGHDT; CDR2 reads YYEEEE. J was trimmed by 5 bases and V by 3 bases; bases with no gene match: 14. This CDR3 is CASSSTGTGGAWRTEAFF. Written as DNA, the CDR3 is TGTGCCAGCAGCTCGACCGGGACAGGGGGCGCCTGGAGGACTGAAGCTTTCTTT.

V and J are TRBV2 and TRBJ2-7; D not certain. Germline lookup yields CDR1 SNHLY and CDR2 FYNNEI. Trimming shortened V by 7 bases and J by 7 bases, and 11 bases separated the two germline ends. The CDR3 is 11 amino acids. The CDR3 DNA reads TGTGCCAGCATTACGGGCTCTGAGCAGTACTTC. It yields the protein CASITGSEQYF.

This chain joins TRBV7-6 and TRBJ1-1, with a possible D match to TRBD1 (6 bases). Trimming left V 5 bases short and J 4 bases short, with 20 bases between. Looked up from germline, CDR1 is SGHVS and CDR2 is FNYEAQ. This CDR3 region has 16 residues. In DNA form, the CDR3 reads TGTGCCAGCAGCCGGCTAGGGGGTGTGGTGGGCACTGAAGCTTTCTTT. Amino acids: CASSRLGGVVGTEAFF.

V and J are TRBV28 and TRBJ2-2; D call uncertain. The CDR3 totals 14 residues. Germline CDR1 is MDHEN and CDR2 is SYDVKM. With 5 bases removed from V and 8 bases from J, the gap between germline ends came to 15 bases. The CDR3 sequence: CASSPTSIIGELFF. The CDR3 DNA reads as TGTGCCAGCAGTCCTACGAGCATTATAGGGGAGCTGTTTTTT.

This clone was observed once. V gene TRBV7-8 combines with J gene TRBJ2-7; D gene ambiguous. The CDR3 runs 14 residues. The V gene's germline CDR1 is SGHVS and CDR2 FQNEAQ. V was shortened by 0 bases and J by 2 bases, with 8 bases between the two germline ends. The CDR3 loop reads CASSLATAAYEQYF. The CDR3 DNA reads TGTGCCAGCAGCTTAGCAACAGCAGCCTACGAGCAGTACTTC.

J is TRBJ2-7 and V is TRBV6-6; either TRBD1 or TRBD2 may fit D (5 bases each). There are 15 residues in the CDR3. Between the trimmed V and J ends, which lost 5 bases and 7 bases, there was a span of 21 bases. Per the germline V gene, CDR1 is MNHNY and CDR2 is SVGAGI (reference sequence). The CDR3 DNA sequence: TGTGCCAGCAGTGCTCGGGACGGTTCCTACGAGGAGCAGTACTTC. It codes for CASSARDGSYEEQYF.

The rearrangement joins TRBV30 to TRBJ1-1; weak D call: TRBD1 (6 bases). This CDR3 is 15 amino acids long. Per the germline V gene, CDR1 is GTSNPN and CDR2 is SVGIG (reference sequence). The V and J ends lost 2 bases and 8 bases respectively, with 21 bases between them. CDR3 nucleotide sequence: TGTGCCTGGAGTTCCCCCCGAAAGAAAAGGGGGGAAGCTTTCTTT. Amino acids: CAWSSPRKKRGEAFF.

This chain connects TRBV7-9 to TRBJ2-7; D may correspond to TRBD1 or TRBD2 (5 bases each). Germline loops: CDR1 SEHNR, CDR2 FQNEAQ (reference sequence). The CDR3 consists of 18 residues. Trimming removed 5 bases at V and 4 bases at J, with 27 bases between. DNA of the CDR3: TGTGCCAGCAGCAATAGCCGCCAAGGGGAGAGGCATCCTTACGAGCAGTACTTC. Protein sequence: CASSNSRQGERHPYEQYF.

The chain carries TRBV4-2 and TRBJ2-7; TRBD1 matches 8 bases. Trimming cost V 0 bases and J 3 bases; bases outside gene matches: 4. The germline CDR1 and CDR2 sequences are LGHNA and YNFKEQ. The CDR3 covers 15 residues. CDR3 protein: CASSQDGQGVYEQYF. Here the CDR3 DNA reads TGTGCCAGCAGCCAAGACGGACAGGGAGTCTACGAGCAGTACTTC.

The chain uses TRBV27 and TRBJ2-3; 7 nucleotides match TRBD1. This CDR3 is 14 amino acids long. The trim removed 3 bases at V and 4 bases at J, leaving 4 bases unmatched. From germline, CDR1 is MNHEY and CDR2 SMNVEV (reference sequence). The CDR3 is CASSFLDRPDTQYF. CDR3 bases: TGTGCCAGCAGTTTCCTGGACAGGCCAGATACGCAGTATTTT.

This clone is a singleton in its sample. V and J are TRBV11-2 and TRBJ1-3; possibly TRBD1 for D (6 bases). The CDR3 has 15 amino acids. Germline CDR1 reads SGHAT; CDR2 reads FQNNGV. V lost 5 bases, J lost 2 bases, and 13 bases lay in between. CDR3 in amino acids: CASSPSTGTGNTIYF. The CDR3 DNA follows: TGTGCCAGCAGCCCCTCCACAGGGACTGGAAACACCATATATTTT.

Note on this clone: Its ends do not fully match the called genes, so a read error is possible. The V and J genes are TRBV6-5 and TRBJ2-7; 9 bases align to TRBD1. Germline CDR1 is MNHEY and CDR2 is SVGAGI. There are 15 residues in the CDR3. The CDR3 nucleotides read TGTGCCAGCAGTCACTCCGGGACAGGGACGTACGAGCAGTACTTC. Protein product: CASSHSGTGTYEQYF.

The genes are TRBV19 and TRBJ2-3, with a possible D match to TRBD2 (6 bases). This CDR3 spans 15 amino acids. The ends were cut back, 4 bases at V and 0 bases at J, with 11 bases in the middle. Germline values: CDR1 LNHDA, CDR2 SQIVND (reference sequence). The CDR3, as DNA: TGTGCCAGTAGTACCCGGACTATCAGCACAGATACGCAGTATTTT. This codes for CASSTRTISTDTQYF.

V is TRBV21-1 and J is TRBJ1-5. TRBV21-1 is a pseudogene locus. The CDR3 extends over 13 amino acids. CDR3 amino acids: CARSDSVVQPQHF. CDR3 coding DNA: TGTGCCAGGTCGGACTCAGTGGTTCAGCCCCAGCATTTT.

The chain carries TRBV4-1 and TRBJ2-1, with D unresolved. The germline V gene has CDR1 MGHRA and CDR2 YSYEKL. The CDR3 loop spans 17 amino acids. Trimming pared 0 bases from V and 4 bases from J, leaving 16 bases between. CDR3 sequence: CASSQDLSLTQYNEQFF. The DNA for the CDR3 is TGCGCCAGCAGCCAAGATCTTAGTCTTACGCAGTACAATGAGCAGTTCTTC.

Remarks on this clone: Distinct nucleotide sequences in the sample also encode this CDR3. This rearrangement joins TRBV30 to TRBJ2-1; 13 nucleotides match TRBD2. Germline lookup yields CDR1 GTSNPN and CDR2 SVGIG (reference sequence). After removal of 3 bases from V and 10 bases from J, the junction contained 6 bases not matched to a gene. The CDR3 consists of 14 residues. CDR3 sequence (DNA): TGTGCCTGGAGGAGGACTAGCGGGAGAGGGGAGCAGTTCTTC. As protein: CAWRRTSGRGEQFF.

The chain has TRBV28 and TRBJ2-2, with unresolved D. The CDR3 is 14 residues long. The germline CDR1 and CDR2 sequences are MDHEN and SYDVKM. Trimming removed 2 bases from V and 6 bases from J, with 10 bases in between. This CDR3 reads CASSLHSIPGELFF. CDR3 sequence (DNA): TGTGCCAGCAGTTTACACTCTATTCCCGGGGAGCTGTTTTTT.

The chain employs TRBV2 and TRBJ2-5; D may be TRBD2 (5 bases). Germline V gene sequence: CDR1 SNHLY, CDR2 FYNNEI. The V and J ends lost 3 bases and 7 bases respectively, with 15 bases between them. CDR3 length equals 14 residues. This CDR3 reads CASSDIVGSGTQYF. The CDR3 nucleotides read TGTGCCAGCAGTGATATTGTAGGGAGCGGGACCCAGTACTTC. Using reference TRBV2 and TRBJ2-5 for the parts outside the CDR3, the full variable domain is EPEVTQTPSHQVTQMGQEVILRCVPISNHLYFYWYRQILGQKVEFLVSFYNNEISEKSEIFDDQFSVERPDGSNFTLKIRSTKLEDSAMYFCASSDIVGSGTQYFGPGTRLLVL.

The chain has TRBV25-1 and TRBJ1-2; D is ambiguous. The CDR3 is made up of 15 amino acids. V dropped 0 bases and J dropped 8 bases, with 16 bases sitting between them. CDR1 is MGHDK, CDR2 SYGVNS, per germline. The CDR3 region is CASSEYTGTLSGYTF. The CDR3 DNA follows: TGTGCCAGCAGTGAATATACGGGTACCCTAAGCGGCTACACCTTC.

This sequence joins TRBV6-5 and TRBJ1-3; TRBD1 agrees at 8 bases. The junction had 10 bases not matched to a gene; V was cut back by 6 bases and J by 6 bases. Germline loops: CDR1 MNHEY, CDR2 SVGAGI. The CDR3 length is 15 residues. CDR3 nucleotide sequence: TGTGCCAGCAGATCTCAGGACAGGGTGGAAAACACCATATATTTT. It translates to CASRSQDRVENTIYF.

The gene calls are TRBV4-1 and TRBJ1-2, with TRBD1 matching 8 bases. This CDR3 has 13 residues. With V trimmed by 4 bases and J by 3 bases, 1 base remained unmatched. Germline V lookup: CDR1 MGHRA, CDR2 YSYEKL. In DNA, the CDR3 is TGCGCCAGCAGCCCGACAGGGGACTATGGCTACACCTTC. It translates to CASSPTGDYGYTF.

The chain is built from TRBV4-1 and TRBJ1-5; D gene ambiguous. Trimming pared 5 bases from V and 5 bases from J, leaving 22 bases between. CDR1 is MGHRA, CDR2 YSYEKL, per germline. The CDR3 length is 17 residues. In DNA, the CDR3 is TGCGCCAGCAGCTCACACCCCGTTGTCCAGAGGGATCAGCCCCAGCATTTT. Its translation: CASSSHPVVQRDQPQHF.

The chain couples TRBV15 to TRBJ1-1, with D unresolved. Trimming pared 5 bases from V and 6 bases from J, leaving 10 bases between. This CDR3 is built from 12 residues. Germline V gives CDR1 LNHNV, CDR2 YYDKDF (reference sequence). The DNA of the CDR3 is TGTGCCACCAGCGGGGTCGTGGCTGAAGCTTTCTTT. This encodes CATSGVVAEAFF.

The V and J genes are TRBV4-1 and TRBJ2-5; 8 bases agree with TRBD1. The CDR3 has 16 residues. The V gene end was trimmed by 1 base and the J gene end by 4 bases; junction bases not matched to a gene: 8. Germline V gene lookup returns CDR1 MGHRA and CDR2 YSYEKL. The CDR3 loop is CASSQGGQGAGETQYF. The CDR3 coding sequence is TGCGCCAGCAGCCAAGGTGGCCAGGGGGCGGGAGAGACCCAGTACTTC.